This T cell receptor (beta chain) was documented in a study of T cell responses to AZD1222 COVID-19 vaccine. Sequencing was performed with immunoSEQ multiplex PCR; in TCRdb, only in-frame clones are kept and a portion is missing. Of about 120,000 clones listed, roughly 87% are singletons. Sequencing used peripheral blood, obtained 28 days after the second AZD1222 dose. The TCR originated in an adult who received the AZD1222 COVID-19 vaccine.

CDR3 in amino acids: CASSPGGTTRMYF. The DNA of the CDR3 is TGTGCCAGCAGCCCAGGTGGGACTACACGGATGTACTTC. The chain recombines TRBV7-2 with TRBJ2-5; 7 bases are a match to TRBD2. In germline, CDR1 is SGHTA, CDR2 FQGNSA. This CDR3 has 13 residues. V was clipped by 5 bases and J by 13 bases; unmatched bases: 13.